This T cell receptor beta chain was observed in a study of T cells after yellow fever vaccination (dated by TCRdb to about 2019). About the full investigation: Libraries from fractions with low cell numbers were prepared with the SMART-Seq v4 Ultra Low Input RNA kit. To follow T-cell clones before and after both primary and booster YFV17D yellow fever vaccination, bulk TCR alpha and beta repertoires underwent longitudinal sequencing. Two healthy male donors made up the cohort, one aged 18 to 30 years and the other aged 30 to 39 years. Blood was drawn at multiple timepoints before and after primary and secondary immunization, with bulk PBMC replicates and cell subsets isolated. Broad study findings and their caveats: Because only two donors were included in the study, the extent to which the findings can be generalized is limited. A small fraction of clonotypes appeared in both the CD4 and CD8 compartments, likely as a result of convergent recombination. FACS-sorted repertoires could contain abundant contaminating clonotypes from the bulk population, so computational filtering was required. The secondary T-cell response was weaker than the primary response but faster, peaking on day 5 instead of day 15. After the booster, most clones that had expanded after primary vaccination were detected again (approximately 97% of CD4 and roughly nine tenths of CD8), suggesting broad maintenance of memory.

The label giving this sample's treatment or condition can be read as: live attenuated yellow fever vaccine strain. PBMCs were isolated from peripheral blood using a standard Ficoll-Paque protocol. CD4 and CD8 T-cell fractions were isolated with Dynabeads CD4 and CD8 positive selection kits. TriZol was used to extract RNA from bulk PBMCs, from CD4 and CD8 fractions, and from dextramer-positive and dextramer-negative fractions. The CDR3, from cysteine to phenylalanine, totals 11 residues. Only the CDR3 DNA stays, 33 bases, in frame from base 1. The germline V gene specifies MNHEY as CDR1 and SVGEGT as CDR2. V is cut by 5 bases and J by 9 bases, and the space between the germline ends is 8 bases. TCR cDNA was synthesized by 5'RACE template switching, which introduced a universal primer site and unique molecular identifiers. cDNA synthesis was primed from both the TCR alpha and TCR beta constant segments. Library amplification used two PCR steps, and the second PCR step added sample barcodes and sequencing adapters. Libraries were sequenced on Illumina HiSeq 2500 (2x100 bp) or NovaSeq (2x150 bp). As for the authors' bioinformatics: Demultiplexing of reads and collapsing into UMI consensus sequences were performed with MIGEC, and V(D)J alignment was carried out with MiXCR. Clonotypes responding to the vaccine were identified with edgeR on replicate PBMC samples, with the criteria of FDR below 0.01 and a log2 fold change above 5 up to day 15. Each bulk clonotype was labeled CD4 or CD8 based on which sequenced repertoire, CD4 or CD8, contained the clonotype at higher abundance. TCRdb reprocessing: public reads trimmed at Q25 with fastp, clones called with MiXCR, in-frame beta chains kept. Rows matching on CDR3 protein sequence are summarized as one entry with the most common DNA and genes. The V and J calls here are based on TCRdb, not the publication. The sample yields 110,000 to 150,000 distinct CDR3 sequences; less than 8.5% were counted once. The ten largest make up about 0.61% of the sample.

This clonotype was counted at least ten times. What antigen it recognizes has not been identified. Base quality data are lacking; no much larger clone is found one base away. This clonotype was sampled from a man under 40 who received the YFV17D yellow fever vaccine. The chain links TRBV6-2 or TRBV6-3 with TRBJ2-1; no D gene is confidently identified. The sequenced sample was CD4+ T cells sorted from PBMCs, obtained 10 days after the yellow fever booster vaccination. For the CDR3, the sequence is CASSQLGEQFF. The DNA is TGTGCCAGCAGTCAACTGGGTGAGCAGTTCTTC.